The 8 T cell receptor beta chains below all came from one sample that was sequenced in a study of human T cells and chemical hapten exposure. Time point of the sample: pre-sensitization, week 0. The treatment was: therapeutic diphenylcyclopropenone sensitization with weekly scalp DPC. TCRdb re-analysed the RACE reads in MiXCR, keeping a single row per CDR3 protein. In the table there are roughly 250,000 distinct CDR3 sequences, over 8% of which are singletons. The source material was whole blood, sampled in connection with sensitization to the hapten diphenylcyclopropenone (DPC). The receptors come from a middle-aged woman with alopecia areata. Some clones in this sample may be carry-over from other donors' samples.

The V gene is TRBV20-1, the J gene TRBJ2-5; a weak D match, TRBD1 (6 bases). CDR3 length: 13 residues. Per germline, CDR1 DFQATT and CDR2 SNEGSKA (reference sequence). The V end was cut by 7 bases, the J end by 1 base, with 13 bases between. CDR3 nucleotides: TGCAGTGTTGTTGACAGGACCCAAGAGACCCAGTACTTC. Its protein is CSVVDRTQETQYF.

For this clonotype: A read error may explain this, as a much larger clone is one base away. The chain combines TRBV24-1 with TRBJ2-3, with 11 nucleotides matching TRBD2. The CDR3 is made up of 17 amino acids. Per the germline V gene, CDR1 is KGHDR and CDR2 is SFDVKD. CDR3 sequence reads: CATSALGLADRTDTRYF. CDR3 in DNA: TGTGCCACCAGTGCCTTGGGACTAGCGGACCGCACAGATACGCGGTATTTT.

This clonotype was detected only a few times. The rearrangement uses TRBV6-2 or TRBV6-3 and TRBJ2-1, with 10 bases matching TRBD2. The germline V gene has CDR1 MNHEY and CDR2 SVGEGT. The CDR3 extends over 15 amino acids. With 5 bases clipped from V and 8 bases from J, the junction kept 9 bases outside the gene matches. The CDR3 nucleotides are TGTGCCAGCAGTCCCAGCGGGAGGGCCGGGCATGAGCAGTTCTTC. It translates to CASSPSGRAGHEQFF.

A few counts support this clonotype. V gene TRBV14 combines with J gene TRBJ1-6; D is ambiguous. V was clipped by 3 bases and J by 8 bases, with 11 bases between them. Germline V lookup: CDR1 SGHDN, CDR2 FVKESK. The CDR3 is 14 residues long. The CDR3 protein is CASSQAGFHSPLHF. The CDR3 DNA follows: TGTGCCAGCAGCCAGGCCGGGTTCCATTCACCCCTCCACTTT.

In this sample, this clonotype turned up many times. The V and J genes are TRBV28 and TRBJ2-7, with D perhaps TRBD2 (5 bases). V was trimmed by 6 bases and J by 7 bases, leaving 16 bases between them. CDR1 is MDHEN and CDR2 is SYDVKM in the germline V gene. The CDR3 contains 13 residues. The CDR3 DNA is TGTGCCAGCAGCCGTCCGGGGTCTCGAGAGCAGTACTTC. Protein sequence: CASSRPGSREQYF.

The V gene is TRBV20-1, the J gene TRBJ1-1; 8 nucleotides agree with TRBD1. Germline V lookup: CDR1 DFQATT, CDR2 SNEGSKA (reference sequence). Germline trimming cut 6 bases from V and 2 bases from J; bases unmatched to any gene: 8. The CDR3 runs 14 residues. CDR3 in amino acids: CSAKRTGRNTEAFF. CDR3 in DNA: TGCAGTGCCAAGAGGACAGGGCGTAACACTGAAGCTTTCTTT.

J is TRBJ1-3 and V is TRBV28; tentatively, D is TRBD1 (5 bases). CDR1 is MDHEN, CDR2 SYDVKM, per germline. CDR3 length: 14 residues. V shed 6 bases and J shed 4 bases, with 13 bases lying between them. CDR3 DNA sequence: TGTGCCAGCAGCTCAGGGCTTACGGGAAACACCATATATTTT. This codes for CASSSGLTGNTIYF.

CDR3 DNA sequence: TGCAGCGTGACCAGGGGTACGAACACTGAAGCTTTCTTT. The encoded protein is CSVTRGTNTEAFF. The chain combines TRBV29-1 with TRBJ1-1; D perhaps matches TRBD1 (6 bases). The CDR3 contains 13 residues. CDR1 and CDR2 from the germline V gene are SQVTM and ANQGSEA. V was pared by 6 bases and J by 1 base, with 12 bases between.